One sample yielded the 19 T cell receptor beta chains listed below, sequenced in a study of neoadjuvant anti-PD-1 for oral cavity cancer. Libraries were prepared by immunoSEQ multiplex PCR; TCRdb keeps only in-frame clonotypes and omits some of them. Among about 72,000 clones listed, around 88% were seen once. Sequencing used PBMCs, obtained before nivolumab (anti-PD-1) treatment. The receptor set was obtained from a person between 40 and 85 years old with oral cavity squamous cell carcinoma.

CDR3 protein: CASSLYPGLGNTIYF. The CDR3 nucleotides read TGTGCCAGCAGCTTATACCCAGGGTTGGGAAACACCATATATTTT. V gene TRBV7-8 combines with J gene TRBJ1-3, with TRBD1 as a possible D gene (5 bases). This CDR3 region has 15 residues. CDR1 and CDR2 (germline): SGHVS, FQNEAQ. Trimming stripped 2 bases from V and 4 bases from J, with 12 bases between. The full variable domain, completed using reference TRBV7-8 and TRBJ1-3, is GAGVSQSPRYKVAKRGQDVALRCDPISGHVSLFWYQQALGQGPEFLTYFQNEAQLDKSGLPSDRFFAERPEGSVSTLKIQRTQQEDSAVYLCASSLYPGLGNTIYFGEGSWLTVV.

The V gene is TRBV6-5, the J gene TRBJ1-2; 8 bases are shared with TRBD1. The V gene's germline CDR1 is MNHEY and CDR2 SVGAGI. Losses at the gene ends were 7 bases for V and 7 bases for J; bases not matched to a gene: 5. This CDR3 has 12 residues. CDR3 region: CASTLTGGGYTF. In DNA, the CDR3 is TGTGCCAGCACTCTTACAGGGGGTGGCTACACCTTC.

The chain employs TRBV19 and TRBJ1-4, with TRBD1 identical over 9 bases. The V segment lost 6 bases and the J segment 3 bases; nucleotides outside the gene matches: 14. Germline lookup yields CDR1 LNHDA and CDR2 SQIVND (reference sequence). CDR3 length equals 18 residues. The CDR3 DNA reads TGTGCCAGTAGCATCAACCATGCGGGACAGGGAGCTAATGAAAAACTGTTTTTT. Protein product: CASSINHAGQGANEKLFF.

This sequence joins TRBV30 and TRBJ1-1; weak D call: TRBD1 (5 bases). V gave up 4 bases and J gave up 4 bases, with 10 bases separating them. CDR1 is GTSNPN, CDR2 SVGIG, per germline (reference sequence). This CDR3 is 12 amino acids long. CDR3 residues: CAWTGGTTEAFF. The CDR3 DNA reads TGTGCCTGGACGGGGGGTACCACTGAAGCTTTCTTT.

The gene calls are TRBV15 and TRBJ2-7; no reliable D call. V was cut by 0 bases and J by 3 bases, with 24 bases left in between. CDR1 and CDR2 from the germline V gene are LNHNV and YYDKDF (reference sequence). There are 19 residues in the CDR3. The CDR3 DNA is TGTGCCACCAGCAGAGATGATTTTGAACGATACCATACTTACTACGAGCAGTACTTC. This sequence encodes CATSRDDFERYHTYYEQYF. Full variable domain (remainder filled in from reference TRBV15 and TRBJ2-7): DAMVIQNPRYQVTQFGKPVTLSCSQTLNHNVMYWYQQKSSQAPKLLFHYYDKDFNNEADTPDNFQSRRPNTSFCFLDIRSPGLGDTAMYLCATSRDDFERYHTYYEQYFGPGTRLTVT.

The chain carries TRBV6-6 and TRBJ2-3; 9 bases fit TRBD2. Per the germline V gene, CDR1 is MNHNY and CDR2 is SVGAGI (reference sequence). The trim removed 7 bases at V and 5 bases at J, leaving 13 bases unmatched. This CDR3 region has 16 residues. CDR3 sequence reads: CASTERLAERGDTQYF. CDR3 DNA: TGTGCCAGCACCGAAAGACTAGCGGAGAGGGGAGATACGCAGTATTTT.

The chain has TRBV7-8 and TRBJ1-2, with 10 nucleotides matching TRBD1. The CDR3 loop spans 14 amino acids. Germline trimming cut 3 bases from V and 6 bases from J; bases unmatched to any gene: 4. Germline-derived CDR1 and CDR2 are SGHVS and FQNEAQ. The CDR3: CASSLTGGADGYTF. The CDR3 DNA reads TGTGCCAGCAGCTTGACAGGGGGCGCTGATGGCTACACCTTC. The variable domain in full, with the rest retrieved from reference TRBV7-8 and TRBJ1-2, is GAGVSQSPRYKVAKRGQDVALRCDPISGHVSLFWYQQALGQGPEFLTYFQNEAQLDKSGLPSDRFFAERPEGSVSTLKIQRTQQEDSAVYLCASSLTGGADGYTFGSGTRLTVV.

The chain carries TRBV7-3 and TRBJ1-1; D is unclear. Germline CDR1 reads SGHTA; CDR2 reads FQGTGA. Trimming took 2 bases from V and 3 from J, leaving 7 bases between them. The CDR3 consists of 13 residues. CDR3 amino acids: CASSLRRDTEAFF. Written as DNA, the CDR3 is TGTGCCAGCAGCTTACGAAGGGACACTGAAGCTTTCTTT.

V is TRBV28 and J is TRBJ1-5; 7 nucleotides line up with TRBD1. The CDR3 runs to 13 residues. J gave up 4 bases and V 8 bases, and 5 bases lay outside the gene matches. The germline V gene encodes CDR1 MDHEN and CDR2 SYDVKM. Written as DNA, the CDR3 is TGTGCCAGCTCCCGGGACAGTAATCAGCCCCAGCATTTT. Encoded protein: CASSRDSNQPQHF. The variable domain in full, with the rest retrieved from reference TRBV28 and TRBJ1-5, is DVKVTQSSRYLVKRTGEKVFLECVQDMDHENMFWYRQDPGLGLRLIYFSYDVKMKEKGDIPEGYSVSREKKERFSLILESASTNQTSMYLCASSRDSNQPQHFGDGTRLSIL.

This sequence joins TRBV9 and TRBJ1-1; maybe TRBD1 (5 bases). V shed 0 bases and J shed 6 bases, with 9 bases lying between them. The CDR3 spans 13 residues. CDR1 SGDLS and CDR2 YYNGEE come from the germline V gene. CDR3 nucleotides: TGTGCCAGCAGCGTAGAAGCGACAGCTGAAGCTTTCTTT. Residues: CASSVEATAEAFF.

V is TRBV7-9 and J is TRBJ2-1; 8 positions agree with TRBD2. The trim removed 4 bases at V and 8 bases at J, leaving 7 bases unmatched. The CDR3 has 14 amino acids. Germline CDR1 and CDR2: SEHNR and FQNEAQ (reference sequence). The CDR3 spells CASSYMTSEDEQFF. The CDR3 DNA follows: TGTGCCAGCAGCTATATGACTAGCGAGGATGAGCAGTTCTTC.

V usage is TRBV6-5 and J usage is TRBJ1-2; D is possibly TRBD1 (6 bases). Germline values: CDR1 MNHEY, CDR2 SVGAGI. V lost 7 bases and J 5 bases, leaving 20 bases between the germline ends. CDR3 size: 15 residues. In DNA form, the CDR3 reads TGTGCCAGCATCGCAGCAGGGGCGGCCTCGTATGGCTACACCTTC. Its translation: CASIAAGAASYGYTF.

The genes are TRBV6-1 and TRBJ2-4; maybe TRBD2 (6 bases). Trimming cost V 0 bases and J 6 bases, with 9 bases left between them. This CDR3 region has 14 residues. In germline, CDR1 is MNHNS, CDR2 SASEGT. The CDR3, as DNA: TGTGCCAGCAGTGAAGCCGGGACTTTAAACATTCAGTACTTC. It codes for CASSEAGTLNIQYF.

CDR3 sequence reads: CASSVVGGLETQYF. For the CDR3, the DNA is TGTGCCAGCAGCGTAGTGGGGGGCTTGGAGACCCAGTACTTC. The chain links TRBV9 to TRBJ2-5; either TRBD1 or TRBD2 may supply D (6 bases each). V was shortened by 0 bases and J by 5 bases, with 11 bases between the two germline ends. Germline CDR1 is SGDLS and CDR2 is YYNGEE. The CDR3 spans 14 residues.

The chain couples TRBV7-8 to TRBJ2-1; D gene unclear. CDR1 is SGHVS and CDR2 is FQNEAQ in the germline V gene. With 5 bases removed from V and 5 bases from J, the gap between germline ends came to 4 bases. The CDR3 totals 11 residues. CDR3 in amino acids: CASSQDNEQFF. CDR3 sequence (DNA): TGTGCCAGCAGCCAGGACAATGAGCAGTTCTTC.

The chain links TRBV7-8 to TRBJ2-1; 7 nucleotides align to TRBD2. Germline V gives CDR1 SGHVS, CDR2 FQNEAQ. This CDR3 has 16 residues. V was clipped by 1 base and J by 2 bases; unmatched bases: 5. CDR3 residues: CASSLERDPAYNEQFF. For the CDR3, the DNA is TGTGCCAGCAGCTTAGAGCGGGATCCAGCCTACAATGAGCAGTTCTTC.

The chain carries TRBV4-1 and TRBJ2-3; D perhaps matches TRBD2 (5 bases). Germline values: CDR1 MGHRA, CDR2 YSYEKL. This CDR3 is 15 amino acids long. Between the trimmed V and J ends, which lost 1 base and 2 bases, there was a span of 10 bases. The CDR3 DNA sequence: TGCGCCAGCAGCCAAGCGCCGGGATACACAGATACGCAGTATTTT. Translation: CASSQAPGYTDTQYF.

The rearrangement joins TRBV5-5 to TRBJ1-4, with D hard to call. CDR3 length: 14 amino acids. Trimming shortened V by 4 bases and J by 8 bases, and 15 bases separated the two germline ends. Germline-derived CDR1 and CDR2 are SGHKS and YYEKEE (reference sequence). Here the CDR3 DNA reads TGTGCCAGCAGCCAGGACCCAAGATCGGAAAAACTGTTTTTT. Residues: CASSQDPRSEKLFF.

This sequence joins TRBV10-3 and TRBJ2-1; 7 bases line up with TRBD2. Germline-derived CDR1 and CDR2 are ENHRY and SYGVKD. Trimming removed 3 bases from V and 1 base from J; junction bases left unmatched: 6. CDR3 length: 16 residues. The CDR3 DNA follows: TGTGCCATCAGTGACCGAAGCGGGGTGTCCTACAATGAGCAGTTCTTC. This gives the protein CAISDRSGVSYNEQFF.